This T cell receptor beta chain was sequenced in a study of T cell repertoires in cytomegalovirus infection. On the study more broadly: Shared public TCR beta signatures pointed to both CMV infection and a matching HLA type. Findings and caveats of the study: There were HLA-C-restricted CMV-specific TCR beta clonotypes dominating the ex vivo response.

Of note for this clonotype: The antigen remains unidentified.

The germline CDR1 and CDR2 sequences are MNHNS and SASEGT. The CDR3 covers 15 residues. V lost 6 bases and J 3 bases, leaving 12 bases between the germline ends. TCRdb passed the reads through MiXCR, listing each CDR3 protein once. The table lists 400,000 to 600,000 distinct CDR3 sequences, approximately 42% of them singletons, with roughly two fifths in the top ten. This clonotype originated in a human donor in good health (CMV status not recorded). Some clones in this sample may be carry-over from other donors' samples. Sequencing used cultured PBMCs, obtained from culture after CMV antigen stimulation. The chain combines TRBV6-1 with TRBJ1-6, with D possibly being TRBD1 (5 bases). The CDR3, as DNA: TGTGCCAGCAGCTGGGGGGAGGACTATAATTCACCCCTCCACTTT. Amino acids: CASSWGEDYNSPLHF.